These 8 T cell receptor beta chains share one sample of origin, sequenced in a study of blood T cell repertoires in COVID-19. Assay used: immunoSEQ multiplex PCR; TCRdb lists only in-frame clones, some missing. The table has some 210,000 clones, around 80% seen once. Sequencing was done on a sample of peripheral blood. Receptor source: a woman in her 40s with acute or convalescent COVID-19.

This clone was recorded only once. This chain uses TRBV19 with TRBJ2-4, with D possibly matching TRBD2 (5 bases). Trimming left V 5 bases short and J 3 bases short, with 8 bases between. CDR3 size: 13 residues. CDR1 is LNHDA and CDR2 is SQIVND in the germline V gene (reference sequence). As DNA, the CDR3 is TGTGCCAGTAGTGGCAGCGGCAAAAACATTCAGTACTTC. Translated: CASSGSGKNIQYF.

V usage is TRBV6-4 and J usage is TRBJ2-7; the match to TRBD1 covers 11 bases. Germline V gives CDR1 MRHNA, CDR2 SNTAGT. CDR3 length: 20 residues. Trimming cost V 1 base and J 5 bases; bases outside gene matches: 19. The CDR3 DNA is TGTGCCAGCAGTGACTGTCCCGGGACAGGGGGGACTAGTGCCCCTAACGAGCAGTACTTC. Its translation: CASSDCPGTGGTSAPNEQYF.

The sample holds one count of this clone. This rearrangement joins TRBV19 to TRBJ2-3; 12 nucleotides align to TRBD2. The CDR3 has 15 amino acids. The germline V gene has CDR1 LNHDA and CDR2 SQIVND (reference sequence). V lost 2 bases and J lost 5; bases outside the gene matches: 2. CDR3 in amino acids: CASSILAGGLDTQYF. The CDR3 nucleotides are TGTGCCAGTAGTATACTAGCGGGAGGGTTAGATACGCAGTATTTT.

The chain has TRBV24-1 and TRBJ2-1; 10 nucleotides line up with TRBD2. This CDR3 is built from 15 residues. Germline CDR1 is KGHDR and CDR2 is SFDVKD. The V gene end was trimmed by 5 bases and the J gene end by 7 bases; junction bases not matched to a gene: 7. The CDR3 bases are TGTGCCACCAGTGCAGGGACTAGCGCCACAAATGAGCAGTTCTTC. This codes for CATSAGTSATNEQFF.

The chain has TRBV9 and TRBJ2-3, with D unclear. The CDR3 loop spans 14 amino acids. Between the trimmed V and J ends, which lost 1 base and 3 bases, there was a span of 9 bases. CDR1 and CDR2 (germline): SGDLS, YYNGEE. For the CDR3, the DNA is TGTGCCAGCAGCGTAAACTTTCGAACAGATACGCAGTATTTT. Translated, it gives CASSVNFRTDTQYF.

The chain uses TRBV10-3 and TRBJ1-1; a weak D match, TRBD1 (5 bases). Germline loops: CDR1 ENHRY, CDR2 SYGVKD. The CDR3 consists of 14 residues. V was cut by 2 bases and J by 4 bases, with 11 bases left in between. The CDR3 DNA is TGTGCCATCAGTGAGAATCCCGGGGGCACTGAAGCTTTCTTT. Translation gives CAISENPGGTEAFF.

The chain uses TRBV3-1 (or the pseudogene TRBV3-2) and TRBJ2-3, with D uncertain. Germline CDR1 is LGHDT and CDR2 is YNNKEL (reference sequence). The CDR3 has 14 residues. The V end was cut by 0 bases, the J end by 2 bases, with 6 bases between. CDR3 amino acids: CASSQDLFTDTQYF. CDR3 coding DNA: TGTGCCAGCAGCCAAGATCTGTTCACAGATACGCAGTATTTT.

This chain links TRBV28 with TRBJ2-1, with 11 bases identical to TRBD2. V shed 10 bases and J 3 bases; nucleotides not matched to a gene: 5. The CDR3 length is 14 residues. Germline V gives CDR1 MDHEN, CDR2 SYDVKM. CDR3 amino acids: CATQTSGVYNEQFF. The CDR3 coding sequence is TGTGCCACCCAGACTAGCGGGGTCTACAATGAGCAGTTCTTC.